The source of this T cell receptor (beta chain) is a study of cytomegalovirus exposure and HLA in healthy donors. Study findings and constraints: Confirmation in vitro established that a few CMV-associated chains were specific for CMV antigens. Earlier results showed most TCR beta V segments being productive about 87% or about 30% of the time. 16,951 TCR beta sequences were associated with HLA alleles at 0.05 false discovery rate in a later analysis.

The PCR had 60 Vbeta and 13 Jbeta primers. Original methodology: Roughly 80 million unique TCR beta chains, 9 million to 14 million shared, were counted in a later analysis. This table comes from immunoSEQ multiplex PCR, and its TCRdb copy is limited to in-frame clones, with some not included. V and J calls plus clone size are reproduced from that table; the DNA served to infer D and trimming. The repertoire consists of about 140,000 clones, with over 60% occurring once and the leading ten covering 2% to 2.5%. On this clone: The antigen remains undetermined.

V trimming: 10 bases; J trimming: 9 bases; junction bases outside the gene matches: 12. From germline, CDR1 is SEHNR and CDR2 FQNEAQ (reference sequence). The CDR3 contains 13 residues. V is TRBV7-9 and J is TRBJ2-7; 10 positions agree with TRBD2. Sequenced sample: PBMCs. This clonotype was sampled from a young man in good health and CMV-seronegative. This chain's CDR3 is CATALSGRSGQYF. In nucleotides, the CDR3 is TGTGCCACCGCCCTTAGCGGGAGGTCGGGGCAGTACTTC.